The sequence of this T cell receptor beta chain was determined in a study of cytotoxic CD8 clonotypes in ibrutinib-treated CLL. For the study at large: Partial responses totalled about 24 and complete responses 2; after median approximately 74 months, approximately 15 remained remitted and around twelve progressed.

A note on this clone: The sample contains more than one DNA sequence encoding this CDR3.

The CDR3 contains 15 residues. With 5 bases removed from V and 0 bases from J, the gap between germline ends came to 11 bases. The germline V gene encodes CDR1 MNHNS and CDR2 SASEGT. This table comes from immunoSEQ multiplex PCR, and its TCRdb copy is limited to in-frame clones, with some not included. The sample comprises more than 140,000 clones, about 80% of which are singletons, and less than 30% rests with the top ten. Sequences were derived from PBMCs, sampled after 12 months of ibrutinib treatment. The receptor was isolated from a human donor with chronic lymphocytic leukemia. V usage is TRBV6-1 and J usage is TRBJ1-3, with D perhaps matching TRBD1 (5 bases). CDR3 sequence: CASSLGGFSGNTIYF. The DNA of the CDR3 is TGTGCCAGCAGTTTGGGGGGGTTCTCTGGAAACACCATATATTTT.